This T cell receptor (beta chain) was sequenced during a study of T cells in Graves' hyperthyroidism and ophthalmopathy. Whole-study findings and limits: Ophthalmopathy, as predicted by the model, came a median 6.5 months after the prediction.

This clonotype was observed many times. Its antigen is still unknown. The CDR3 totals 17 residues. Deletions cut 5 bases from V and 0 bases from J, with 19 bases between. Per the germline V gene, CDR1 is MDHEN and CDR2 is SYDVKM. Graves' hyperthyroidism without ophthalmopathy progression within 18 months was termed stable. From RNA transcripts, TCR beta CDR3 regions were amplified. With the HTBI primer set, the TCR CDR3 went through a first round of RT-PCR. One entry per CDR3 protein, called by TCRdb with MiXCR from the multiplex PCR reads. Of 700,000 or so distinct CDR3 sequences in the sample, around 17% were seen once.

Material for sequencing was blood. The TCR originated in a man aged 18 to 30 with Graves' hyperthyroidism. The rearrangement uses TRBV28 and TRBJ1-2; no clear D. The DNA for the CDR3 is TGTGCCAGCAGTCCACTAGGCAGTTTGGGATCTAACTATGGCTACACCTTC. It is translated as CASSPLGSLGSNYGYTF.